The clone carrying this T cell receptor (beta chain) has a handful of counts. What it binds is not known. Library preparation (for TCRbeta) was performed with unique molecular identifiers. TCRdb independently ran MiXCR on the PCR reads; one entry per CDR3 protein. The sample comprises about a million distinct CDR3 sequences, under 30% of which are singletons, and approximately 30% rests with the top ten. V shed 5 bases and J 1 base; nucleotides not matched to a gene: 11. CDR1 is MNHNS and CDR2 is SASEGT in the germline V gene. The CDR3 totals 17 residues. This sample was included in a study of T-cell reconstitution after alpha-beta-depleted transplantation in children. Study-level findings and limits: Some patients' high day-60 TCRbeta diversity was attributed to recipient cells surviving conditioning. There were reportedly several hundred expanded graft clones from which alpha-beta T cells came about two months after transplant. Fresh T-cell production supplied most of the T-cell counts and diversity seen one year after transplant.

The source of this sequence is a boy less than two years old who had a stem cell transplant for SCID, so the T cells may come from the graft donor. The rearrangement uses TRBV6-1 and TRBJ2-5; 9 positions agree with TRBD2. The starting material was PBMCs, mostly from graft donor cells, obtained 360 days after TCRalphabeta/CD19-depleted stem cell transplant. As DNA, the CDR3 is TGTGCCAGCAGTCGATTCGATAGCGGGGGCCCCCAAGAGACCCAGTACTTC. Amino acid sequence: CASSRFDSGGPQETQYF.